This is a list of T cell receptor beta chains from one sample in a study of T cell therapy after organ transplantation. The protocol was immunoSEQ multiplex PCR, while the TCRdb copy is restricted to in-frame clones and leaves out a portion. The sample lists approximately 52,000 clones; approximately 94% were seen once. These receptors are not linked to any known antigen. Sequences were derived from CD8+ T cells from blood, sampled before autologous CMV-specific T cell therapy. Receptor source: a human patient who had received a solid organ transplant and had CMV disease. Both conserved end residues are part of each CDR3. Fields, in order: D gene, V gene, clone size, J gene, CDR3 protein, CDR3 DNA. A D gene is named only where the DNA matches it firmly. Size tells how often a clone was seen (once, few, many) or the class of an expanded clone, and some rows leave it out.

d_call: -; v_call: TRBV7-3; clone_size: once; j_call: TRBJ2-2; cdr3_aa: CASSFGHSGRGGELFF; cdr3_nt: TGTGCCAGCAGCTTCGGACATTCCGGACGTGGCGGGGAGCTGTTTTTT
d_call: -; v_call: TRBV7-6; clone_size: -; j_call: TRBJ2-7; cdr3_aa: CASSTAGPGSYEQYF; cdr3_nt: TGTGCCAGCAGCACCGCCGGACCTGGTTCGTACGAGCAGTACTTC
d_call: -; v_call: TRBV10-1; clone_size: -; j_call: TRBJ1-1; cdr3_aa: CASSESMGGMNTEAFF; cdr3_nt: TGCGCCAGCAGTGAGTCCATGGGGGGCATGAACACTGAAGCTTTCTTT
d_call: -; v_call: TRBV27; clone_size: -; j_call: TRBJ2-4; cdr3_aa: CASSRRQGGPPIDIQYF; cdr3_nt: TGTGCCAGCAGCCGACGTCAGGGAGGCCCCCCCATTGACATTCAGTACTTC
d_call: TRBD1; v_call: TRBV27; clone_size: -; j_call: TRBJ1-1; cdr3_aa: CASSFQGAPGNTEAFF; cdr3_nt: TGTGCCAGCAGTTTTCAGGGGGCGCCGGGGAACACTGAAGCTTTCTTT
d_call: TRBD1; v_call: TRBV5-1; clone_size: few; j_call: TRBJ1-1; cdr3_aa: CASSPPGQSEAFF; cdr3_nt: TGCGCCAGCAGCCCGCCGGGACAGTCTGAAGCTTTCTTT
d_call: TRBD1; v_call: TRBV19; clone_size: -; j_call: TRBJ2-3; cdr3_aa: CASSTGTGADTQYF; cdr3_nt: TGTGCCAGTAGTACCGGGACAGGTGCAGATACGCAGTATTTT
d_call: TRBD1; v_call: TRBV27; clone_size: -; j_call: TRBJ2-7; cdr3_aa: CASSVGQGYEQYF; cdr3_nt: TGTGCCAGCAGTGTCGGACAGGGCTACGAGCAGTACTTC
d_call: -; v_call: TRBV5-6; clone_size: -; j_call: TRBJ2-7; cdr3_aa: CASSASWYEQYF; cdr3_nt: TGTGCCAGCAGCGCTAGCTGGTACGAGCAGTACTTC
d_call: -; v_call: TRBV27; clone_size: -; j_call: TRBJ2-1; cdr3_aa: CASSFTPRGNEQFF; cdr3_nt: TGTGCCAGCAGTTTTACCCCACGGGGCAATGAGCAGTTCTTC
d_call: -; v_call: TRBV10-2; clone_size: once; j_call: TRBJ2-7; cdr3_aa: CASKGGLDYEQYF; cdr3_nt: TGCGCCAGCAAAGGAGGGCTGGACTACGAGCAGTACTTC
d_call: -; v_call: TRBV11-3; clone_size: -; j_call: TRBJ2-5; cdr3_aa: CASSLRSQETQYF; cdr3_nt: TGTGCCAGCAGCTTACGAAGTCAAGAGACCCAGTACTTC
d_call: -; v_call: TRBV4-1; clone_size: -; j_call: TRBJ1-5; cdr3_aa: CASSERWDSNQPQHF; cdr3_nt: TGCGCCAGCTCGGAGCGTTGGGATAGCAATCAGCCCCAGCATTTT
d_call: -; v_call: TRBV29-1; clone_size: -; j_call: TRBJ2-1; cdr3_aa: CSVNSWNEQFF; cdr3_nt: TGCAGCGTGAATTCGTGGAATGAGCAGTTCTTC
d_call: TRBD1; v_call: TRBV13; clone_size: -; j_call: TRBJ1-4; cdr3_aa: CASSETSGGEVATNEKLFF; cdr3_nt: TGTGCCAGCAGCGAGACGTCAGGGGGGGAAGTTGCAACTAATGAAAAACTGTTTTTT
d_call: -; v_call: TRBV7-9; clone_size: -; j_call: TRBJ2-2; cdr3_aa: CASSPSRGGELFF; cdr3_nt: TGTGCCAGCAGCCCCTCTCGGGGCGGGGAGCTGTTTTTT
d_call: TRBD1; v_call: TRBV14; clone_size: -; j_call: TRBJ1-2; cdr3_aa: CASSRPGQLNYGYTF; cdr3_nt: TGTGCCAGCAGCAGACCGGGACAGCTAAACTATGGCTACACCTTC
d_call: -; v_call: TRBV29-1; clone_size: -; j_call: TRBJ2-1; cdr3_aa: CSVVQVSNEQFF; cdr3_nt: TGCAGCGTTGTGCAGGTTAGCAATGAGCAGTTCTTC
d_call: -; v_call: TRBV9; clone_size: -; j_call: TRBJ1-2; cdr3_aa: CASSVAETENFYGYTF; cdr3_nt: TGTGCCAGCAGCGTAGCGGAGACAGAAAACTTCTATGGCTACACCTTC
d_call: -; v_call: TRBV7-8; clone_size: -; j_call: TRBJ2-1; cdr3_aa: CASSSSRGSYNEQFF; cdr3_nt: TGTGCCAGCAGCTCCTCCCGGGGCTCCTACAATGAGCAGTTCTTC
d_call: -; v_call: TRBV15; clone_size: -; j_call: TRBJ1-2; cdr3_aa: CATGDLLGGYTF; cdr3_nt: TGTGCCACGGGGGACCTTCTCGGAGGCTACACCTTC
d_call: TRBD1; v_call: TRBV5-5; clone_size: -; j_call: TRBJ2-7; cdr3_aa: CASSLGTGANLGEQYF; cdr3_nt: TGTGCCAGCAGCTTGGGGACAGGGGCCAATCTCGGAGAGCAGTACTTC
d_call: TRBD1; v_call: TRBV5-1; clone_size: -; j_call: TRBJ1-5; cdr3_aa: CASSPGQGSNQPQHF; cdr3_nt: TGCGCCAGCAGCCCGGGACAGGGGAGCAATCAGCCCCAGCATTTT
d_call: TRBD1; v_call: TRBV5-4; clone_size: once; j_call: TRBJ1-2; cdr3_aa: CASSPDRGLTSNYGYTF; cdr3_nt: TGTGCCAGCAGCCCGGACAGGGGGCTTACTTCTAACTATGGCTACACCTTC
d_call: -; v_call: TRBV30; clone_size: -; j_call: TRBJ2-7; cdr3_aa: CARSGPQGEQYF; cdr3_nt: TGTGCCCGGTCGGGACCCCAAGGGGAGCAGTACTTC
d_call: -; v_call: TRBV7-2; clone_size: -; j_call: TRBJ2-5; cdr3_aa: CASSLGVWEEPYF; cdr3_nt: TGTGCCAGCAGCTTAGGGGTTTGGGAAGAACCGTACTTC
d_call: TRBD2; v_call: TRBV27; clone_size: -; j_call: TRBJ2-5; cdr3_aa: CASSSPGTSGGQETQYF; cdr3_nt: TGTGCCAGCAGTTCTCCCGGGACTAGCGGGGGGCAAGAGACCCAGTACTTC
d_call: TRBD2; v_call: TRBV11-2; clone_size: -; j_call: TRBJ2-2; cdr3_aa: CASSLWGSGTIGTGELFF; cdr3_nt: TGTGCCAGCAGCTTATGGGGTAGCGGGACAATAGGAACCGGGGAGCTGTTTTTT
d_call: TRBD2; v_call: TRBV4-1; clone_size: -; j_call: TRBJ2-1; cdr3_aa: CASSPRQREEANEQFF; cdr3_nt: TGCGCCAGCAGCCCCAGGCAGCGGGAGGAGGCCAATGAGCAGTTCTTC
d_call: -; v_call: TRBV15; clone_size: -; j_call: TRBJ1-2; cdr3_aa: CATSAQAPGGYTF; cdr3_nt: TGTGCCACCAGCGCTCAGGCGCCCGGTGGCTACACCTTC
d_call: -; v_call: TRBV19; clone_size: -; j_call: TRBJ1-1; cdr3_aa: CASSPSTGLWGTEAFF; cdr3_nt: TGTGCCAGTAGTCCCTCGACAGGCCTGTGGGGCACTGAAGCTTTCTTT
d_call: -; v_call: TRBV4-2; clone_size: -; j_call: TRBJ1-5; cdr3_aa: CASSQGGRDYGNQPQHF; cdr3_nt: TGTGCCAGCAGCCAAGGGGGCAGGGACTACGGCAATCAGCCCCAGCATTTT
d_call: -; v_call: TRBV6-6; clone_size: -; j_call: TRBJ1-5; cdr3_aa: CASSYAGVNQPQHF; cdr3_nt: TGTGCCAGCAGTTACGCAGGGGTTAATCAGCCCCAGCATTTT
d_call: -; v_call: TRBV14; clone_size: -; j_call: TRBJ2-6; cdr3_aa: CASSQVPGHGANVLTF; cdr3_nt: TGTGCCAGCAGCCAAGTTCCGGGACACGGGGCCAACGTCCTGACTTTC
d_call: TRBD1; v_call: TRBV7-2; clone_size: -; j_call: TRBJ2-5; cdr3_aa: CASSPMTGDRDQETQYF; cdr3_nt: TGTGCCAGCAGTCCTATGACAGGGGACCGTGACCAAGAGACCCAGTACTTC
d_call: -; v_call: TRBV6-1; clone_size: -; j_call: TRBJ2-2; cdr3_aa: CASRLNTGELFF; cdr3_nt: TGTGCCAGCAGATTGAACACCGGGGAGCTGTTTTTT
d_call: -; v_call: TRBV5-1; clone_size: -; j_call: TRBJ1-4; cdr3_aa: CASSLSGIANEKLFF; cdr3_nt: TGCGCCAGCAGCTTGAGTGGAATCGCTAATGAAAAACTGTTTTTT
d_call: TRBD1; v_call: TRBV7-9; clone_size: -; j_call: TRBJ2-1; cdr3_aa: CASSVDRGLLNEQFF; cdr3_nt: TGTGCCAGCAGCGTCGACAGGGGGCTCCTCAATGAGCAGTTCTTC
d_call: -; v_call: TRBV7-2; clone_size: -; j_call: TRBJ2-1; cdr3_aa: CASSLRTLGEQFF; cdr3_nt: TGTGCCAGCAGCTTACGAACCCTCGGCGAGCAGTTCTTC
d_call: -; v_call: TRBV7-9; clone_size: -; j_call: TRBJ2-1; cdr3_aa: CASSLSFEQFF; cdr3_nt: TGTGCCAGCAGCTTATCCTTTGAGCAGTTCTTC
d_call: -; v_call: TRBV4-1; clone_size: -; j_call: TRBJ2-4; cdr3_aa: CASSQPAGLAKNIQYF; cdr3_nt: TGCGCCAGCAGCCAGCCGGCGGGACTAGCCAAAAACATTCAGTACTTC
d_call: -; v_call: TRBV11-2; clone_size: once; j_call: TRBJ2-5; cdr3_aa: CASSLISAGQETQYF; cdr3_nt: TGTGCCAGCAGCTTAATCTCTGCGGGGCAAGAGACCCAGTACTTC